These 21 T cell receptor beta chains were all obtained from the same sample, sequenced in a study of T cell responses to AZD1222 COVID-19 vaccine. TCRdb keeps only in-frame clones here, not all; method: immunoSEQ multiplex PCR. Of about 110,000 clones listed, roughly 92% were seen once; the top ten hold 2% to 3%. The sequenced sample was peripheral blood, obtained 28 days after the second AZD1222 dose. Source of these receptors: an adult who received the AZD1222 COVID-19 vaccine.

The V call is TRBV28, the J call TRBJ1-2, with D possibly being TRBD1 (6 bases). This CDR3 region has 14 residues. V was clipped by 1 base and J by 8 bases, with 14 bases between them. In germline, CDR1 is MDHEN, CDR2 SYDVKM. CDR3 region: CASSLYAGARGYTF. The DNA for the CDR3 is TGTGCCAGCAGTTTATATGCGGGGGCACGAGGCTACACCTTC.

The chain has TRBV10-1 and TRBJ2-3; D call uncertain. CDR3 length: 14 residues. Trimming left V 8 bases short and J 8 bases short, with 20 bases between. Germline CDR1 WNHNN, CDR2 SYGVQD (reference sequence). For the CDR3, the DNA is TGCGCCAGCGCCCGAGACACCTCTGACGGTACGCAGTATTTT. Its translation: CASARDTSDGTQYF.

The gene calls are TRBV2 and TRBJ2-1, with D possibly matching TRBD2 (5 bases). Trimming pared 3 bases from V and 6 bases from J, leaving 9 bases between. CDR1 SNHLY and CDR2 FYNNEI come from the germline V gene. This CDR3 is built from 13 residues. Here the CDR3 reads CASSDLEGNEQFF. In nucleotides, the CDR3 is TGTGCCAGCAGTGACCTAGAGGGCAATGAGCAGTTCTTC. The whole variable domain, remainder taken from reference TRBV2 and TRBJ2-1, is EPEVTQTPSHQVTQMGQEVILRCVPISNHLYFYWYRQILGQKVEFLVSFYNNEISEKSEIFDDQFSVERPDGSNFTLKIRSTKLEDSAMYFCASSDLEGNEQFFGPGTRLTVL.

This chain connects TRBV7-9 to TRBJ1-4, with a possible D match to TRBD1 (5 bases). This CDR3 comprises 12 residues. CDR1 is SEHNR, CDR2 FQNEAQ, per germline (reference sequence). Deletions cut 5 bases from V and 8 bases from J, with 9 bases between. The CDR3 region has the DNA TGTGCCAGCAGCGGGGCCTCGGAAAAACTGTTTTTT. This translates into CASSGASEKLFF.

V usage is TRBV15 and J usage is TRBJ2-3; 12 bases are shared with TRBD2. In germline, CDR1 is LNHNV, CDR2 YYDKDF (reference sequence). With V trimmed by 5 bases and J by 4 bases, 7 bases remained unmatched. CDR3 size: 16 residues. The CDR3 loop reads CATSAPTSGGPDTQYF. CDR3 bases: TGTGCCACCAGCGCCCCCACTAGCGGGGGGCCAGATACGCAGTATTTT.

The chain has TRBV14 and TRBJ1-2; D may be TRBD1 (6 bases). Deletions cut 3 bases from V and 0 bases from J, with 17 bases between. CDR1 is SGHDN, CDR2 FVKESK, per germline. The CDR3 runs 17 residues. CDR3 sequence (DNA): TGTGCCAGCAGCCATAGGAGGGGGGACAACTCTAACTATGGCTACACCTTC. Its protein product is CASSHRRGDNSNYGYTF. The full variable domain, with the rest looked up from reference TRBV14 and TRBJ1-2, is EAGVTQFPSHSVIEKGQTVTLRCDPISGHDNLYWYRRVMGKEIKFLLHFVKESKQDESGMPNNRFLAERTGGTYSTLKVQPAELEDSGVYFCASSHRRGDNSNYGYTFGSGTRLTVV.

The CDR3 spells CASSLQGDTEAFF. The CDR3, as DNA: TGTGCCAGCAGCTTGCAGGGGGACACTGAAGCTTTCTTT. The chain employs TRBV5-5 and TRBJ1-1; 7 nucleotides line up with TRBD1. Germline CDR1 SGHKS, CDR2 YYEKEE (reference sequence). V lost 1 base and J lost 3; bases outside the gene matches: 0. The CDR3 extends over 13 amino acids.

The chain has TRBV25-1 and TRBJ2-7, with 7 positions matching TRBD1. The CDR3 has 15 amino acids. Trimming took 2 bases from V and 4 from J; bases not matched to a gene: 8. Germline assignment: CDR1 MGHDK and CDR2 SYGVNS. CDR3 nucleotide sequence: TGTGCCAGCAGTGAAGTTAGGGGGCAAAGGTACGAGCAGTACTTC. Its protein is CASSEVRGQRYEQYF.

This chain links TRBV7-2 with TRBJ1-1; D is undetermined. V lost 4 bases, J lost 4 bases, and 10 bases lay in between. The CDR3 has 13 amino acids. CDR1 is SGHTA and CDR2 is FQGNSA in the germline V gene. The CDR3 DNA follows: TGTGCCAGCAGCTCCGTGGGCGGCACTGAAGCTTTCTTT. Translation: CASSSVGGTEAFF.

This chain links TRBV12-3 or TRBV12-4 with TRBJ2-7; D unclear. The CDR3 loop spans 12 amino acids. Trimming removed 3 bases at V and 2 bases at J, with 5 bases between. The CDR3 is CASSFRAYEQYF. CDR3 DNA: TGTGCCAGCAGTTTTAGGGCCTACGAGCAGTACTTC.

The rearrangement joins TRBV7-2 to TRBJ2-5; D is tentatively TRBD1 or TRBD2 (5 bases each). The germline V gene has CDR1 SGHTA and CDR2 FQGNSA. The CDR3 length is 16 residues. V lost 5 bases to trimming and J lost 2 bases, with 18 bases between them. The CDR3 here is CASSPLGTAAQETQYF. DNA of the CDR3: TGTGCCAGCAGCCCACTCGGGACGGCAGCGCAAGAGACCCAGTACTTC.

The chain recombines TRBV5-1 with TRBJ2-7, with D uncertain. The germline V gene has CDR1 SGHRS and CDR2 YFSETQ. The CDR3 loop spans 14 amino acids. The germline V and J ends were trimmed by 0 bases and 6 bases, with 13 bases remaining between them. For the CDR3, the DNA is TGCGCCAGCAGCTTGGCTGGGGATTTCCGCGAGCAGTACTTC. Translated, it gives CASSLAGDFREQYF.

This rearrangement joins TRBV5-4 to TRBJ1-2, with D unclear. CDR3 length: 15 residues. Trimming left V 0 bases short and J 5 bases short, with 14 bases between. Per germline, CDR1 SGHNT and CDR2 YYREEE (reference sequence). The CDR3 reads CASSLAGPLGYGYTF. The CDR3 coding sequence is TGTGCCAGCAGCTTGGCCGGGCCCCTCGGATATGGCTACACCTTC.

This clone was observed once. This chain connects TRBV9 to TRBJ1-6; D is possibly TRBD1 (6 bases). With 5 bases removed from V and 0 bases from J, the gap between germline ends came to 12 bases. The germline V gene encodes CDR1 SGDLS and CDR2 YYNGEE. This CDR3 is built from 16 residues. CDR3: CASSRGGSSYNSPLHF. CDR3 sequence (DNA): TGTGCCAGCAGTAGGGGGGGGTCCTCCTATAATTCACCCCTCCACTTT.

The gene calls are TRBV5-4 and TRBJ2-7; D may be TRBD2 (6 bases). The germline V gene encodes CDR1 SGHNT and CDR2 YYREEE (reference sequence). V was shortened by 0 bases and J by 0 bases, with 13 bases between the two germline ends. The CDR3 sequence is 16 residues long. CDR3 sequence: CASSLGRGLDSYEQYF. CDR3 DNA: TGTGCCAGCAGCTTGGGGCGGGGTTTGGACTCCTACGAGCAGTACTTC.

The chain combines TRBV2 with TRBJ2-2, with a tentative D call TRBD2 (5 bases). The CDR3 extends over 14 amino acids. CDR1 and CDR2 (germline): SNHLY, FYNNEI. V was clipped by 6 bases and J by 6 bases, with 14 bases between them. The CDR3 sequence: CASRTTPSAGELFF. The CDR3, as DNA: TGTGCCAGCAGGACTACCCCATCGGCCGGGGAGCTGTTTTTT.

The rearrangement joins TRBV5-1 to TRBJ1-2; the match to TRBD1 covers 8 bases. CDR3 length equals 14 residues. V trimming: 4 bases; J trimming: 3 bases; junction bases outside the gene matches: 5. Per the germline V gene, CDR1 is SGHRS and CDR2 is YFSETQ. CDR3 amino acids: CASSTTGGDYGYTF. The CDR3 bases are TGCGCCAGCAGCACCACAGGGGGAGACTATGGCTACACCTTC.

The chain joins TRBV6-5 to TRBJ1-5; D possibly corresponds to TRBD1 (5 bases). The CDR3 sequence is 14 residues long. Germline CDR1 is MNHEY and CDR2 is SVGAGI. Trimming took 2 bases from V and 4 from J, leaving 9 bases between them. In nucleotides, the CDR3 is TGTGCCAGCAGTTACGGGGGGGTGAATCAGCCCCAGCATTTT. Its translation: CASSYGGVNQPQHF.

The chain carries TRBV7-2 and TRBJ2-5; D is unresolved. With 2 bases removed from V and 2 bases from J, the gap between germline ends came to 12 bases. The V gene's germline CDR1 is SGHTA and CDR2 FQGNSA. The CDR3 extends over 15 amino acids. CDR3 DNA sequence: TGTGCCAGCAGCTTATTTGTTGTACAGCAAGAGACCCAGTACTTC. Encoded protein: CASSLFVVQQETQYF.

The genes are TRBV5-4 and TRBJ1-6, with 7 bases that match TRBD1. This CDR3 contains 15 residues. Germline V CDR1 and CDR2: SGHNT, YYREEE (reference sequence). Germline trimming cut 0 bases from V and 9 bases from J; bases unmatched to any gene: 6. The CDR3 spells CASSLDGRGRSPLHF. The CDR3 nucleotides read TGTGCCAGCAGCTTGGATGGTAGGGGGCGTTCACCCCTCCACTTT.

In this sample, this clone turned up once. CDR3 amino acids: CASSVETSGGGYRTLVPDTQYF. The DNA of the CDR3 is TGTGCCAGCAGCGTAGAGACTAGCGGGGGGGGTTACCGCACTCTAGTCCCAGATACGCAGTATTTT. V gene TRBV9 combines with J gene TRBJ2-3, with 14 bases fitting TRBD2. CDR1 SGDLS and CDR2 YYNGEE come from the germline V gene. The CDR3 is 22 residues long. Trimming cost V 0 bases and J 4 bases; bases outside gene matches: 19. The complete variable domain, with remaining parts taken from reference TRBV9 and TRBJ2-3, reads DSGVTQTPKHLITATGQRVTLRCSPRSGDLSVYWYQQSLDQGLQFLIQYYNGEERAKGNILERFSAQQFPDLHSELNLSSLELGDSALYFCASSVETSGGGYRTLVPDTQYFGPGTRLTVL.